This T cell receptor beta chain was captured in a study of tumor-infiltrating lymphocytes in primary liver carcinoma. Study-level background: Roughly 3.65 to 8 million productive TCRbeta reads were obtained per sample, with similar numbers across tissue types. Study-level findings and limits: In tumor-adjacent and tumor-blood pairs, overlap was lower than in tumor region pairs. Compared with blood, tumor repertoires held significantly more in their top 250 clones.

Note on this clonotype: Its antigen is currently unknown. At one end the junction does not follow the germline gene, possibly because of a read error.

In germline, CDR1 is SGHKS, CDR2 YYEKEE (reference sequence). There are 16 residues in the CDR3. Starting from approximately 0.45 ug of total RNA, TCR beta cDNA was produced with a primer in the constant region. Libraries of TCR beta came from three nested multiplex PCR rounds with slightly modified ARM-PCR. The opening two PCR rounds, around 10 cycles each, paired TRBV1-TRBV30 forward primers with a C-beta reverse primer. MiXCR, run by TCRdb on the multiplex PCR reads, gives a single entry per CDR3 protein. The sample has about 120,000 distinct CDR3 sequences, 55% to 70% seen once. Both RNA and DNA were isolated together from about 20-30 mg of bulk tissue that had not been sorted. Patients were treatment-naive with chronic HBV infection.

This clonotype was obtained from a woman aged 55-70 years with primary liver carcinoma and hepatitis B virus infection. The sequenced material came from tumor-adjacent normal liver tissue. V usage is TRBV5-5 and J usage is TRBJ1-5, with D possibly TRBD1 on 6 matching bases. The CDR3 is CASILGGAGGNQSQHF. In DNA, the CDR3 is TGCGCCAGCATCTTGGGGGGGGCCGGGGGCAATCAGTCCCAGCATTTT.